The 3 T cell receptor beta chains reported below all come from one sample, sequenced in a study of T cells during gluten challenge in celiac disease. Cells were tetramer-binding CD4+ effector-memory gut-homing T cells. Multiplexed primers for every TRA and TRB V gene were used across three nested PCRs per cell. TCRdb fed the single-cell sequencing reads into MiXCR, producing one record per CDR3 protein. This table holds several hundred distinct CDR3 sequences, less than 60% found once. This sample comprised gluten-specific CD4+ T cells sorted from blood using tetramers, obtained at baseline or on day 6, 14 or 28 of gluten challenge (not recorded which). These receptors originate from a male donor with celiac disease.

The chain carries TRBV9 and TRBJ2-3, with 7 bases lining up with TRBD2. V shed 0 bases and J 4 bases; nucleotides not matched to a gene: 5. Germline V gene lookup returns CDR1 SGDLS and CDR2 YYNGEE. This CDR3 comprises 15 residues. CDR3 sequence: CASSVVPGGPDTQYF. Written as DNA, the CDR3 is TGTGCCAGCAGCGTAGTGCCGGGAGGACCAGATACGCAGTATTTT.

This sequence joins TRBV6-2 or TRBV6-3 and TRBJ1-2; D not certain. V lost 5 bases and J 4 bases, leaving 14 bases between the germline ends. The CDR3 has 14 amino acids. CDR1 and CDR2 (germline): MNHEY, SVGEGT. CDR3 DNA sequence: TGTGCCAGCAGTGCCACCTGGGGTAGCTATGGCTACACCTTC. It codes for CASSATWGSYGYTF.

By share, this clonotype counts as hyperexpanded. The chain uses TRBV7-2 and TRBJ1-3; D call uncertain. V lost 4 bases and J 4 bases, leaving 8 bases between the germline ends. CDR1 SGHTA and CDR2 FQGNSA come from the germline V gene. CDR3 length equals 13 residues. CDR3 bases: TGTGCCAGCAGCTCCCGACCAGGAAACACCATATATTTT. Protein: CASSSRPGNTIYF.